This section outlines one T cell receptor beta chain sequence together with its context. The antigen is unknown. V was cut by 0 bases and J by 3 bases, with 17 bases left in between. The CDR3 totals 16 residues. CDR1 GTSNPN and CDR2 SVGIG come from the germline V gene (reference sequence). The sample is drawn from a study of beta chain features in type 1 diabetes. Study-level results: Shortening that was moderate but significant affected the TCRB CDR3s of Type 1 diabetes patients in all four CD4+ subsets.

Investigators reverse transcribed all isolated RNA, so they sequenced expressed TCRB transcripts. Profiling relied on immunoSEQ multiplex PCR, and the TCRdb table lists in-frame clones only, not all of them. The table lists roughly 730,000 clones, roughly 13% of them singletons, with roughly 0.022% in the top ten. In total, each donor contributed a single heparinised blood draw that averaged around 0.12 L. This TCR came from a man younger than 30 with type 1 diabetes. The sequenced sample was naive CD4+ T cells from blood. The rearrangement joins TRBV30 to TRBJ1-1, with D possibly matching TRBD1 (5 bases). CDR3 sequence reads: CAWSVRRGGVDTEAFF. The CDR3, as DNA: TGTGCCTGGAGTGTACGACGGGGAGGGGTGGACACTGAAGCTTTCTTT.